This T cell receptor (beta chain) appears in the sequencing data of a study of cytomegalovirus exposure and HLA in healthy donors. Study-wide results and limits: A previous analysis found most TCR beta V segments productive roughly 90% or roughly 30% of the time.

For this clone: Its antigen is currently unknown.

Both 60 Vbeta primers and 13 Jbeta primers went into the PCR. Profiling relied on immunoSEQ multiplex PCR, and the TCRdb table lists in-frame clones only, not all of them. Counted here are some 96,000 clones, around 76% occurring once; the ten biggest clones make up around 17%. Healthy bone marrow donors made up the cohort. Sequenced input: PBMCs. This TCR derives from a woman aged 60-70 years in good health and CMV-seropositive.

Here the CDR3 DNA reads TGTGCCAGCAGCGTGGAGGGACAGGGAACGGGTGAGACCCAGTACTTC. Protein sequence: CASSVEGQGTGETQYF. This chain links TRBV9 with TRBJ2-5, with 9 bases identical to TRBD1. The CDR3 runs 16 residues. V lost 2 bases and J lost 5; bases outside the gene matches: 10. Germline values: CDR1 SGDLS, CDR2 YYNGEE.